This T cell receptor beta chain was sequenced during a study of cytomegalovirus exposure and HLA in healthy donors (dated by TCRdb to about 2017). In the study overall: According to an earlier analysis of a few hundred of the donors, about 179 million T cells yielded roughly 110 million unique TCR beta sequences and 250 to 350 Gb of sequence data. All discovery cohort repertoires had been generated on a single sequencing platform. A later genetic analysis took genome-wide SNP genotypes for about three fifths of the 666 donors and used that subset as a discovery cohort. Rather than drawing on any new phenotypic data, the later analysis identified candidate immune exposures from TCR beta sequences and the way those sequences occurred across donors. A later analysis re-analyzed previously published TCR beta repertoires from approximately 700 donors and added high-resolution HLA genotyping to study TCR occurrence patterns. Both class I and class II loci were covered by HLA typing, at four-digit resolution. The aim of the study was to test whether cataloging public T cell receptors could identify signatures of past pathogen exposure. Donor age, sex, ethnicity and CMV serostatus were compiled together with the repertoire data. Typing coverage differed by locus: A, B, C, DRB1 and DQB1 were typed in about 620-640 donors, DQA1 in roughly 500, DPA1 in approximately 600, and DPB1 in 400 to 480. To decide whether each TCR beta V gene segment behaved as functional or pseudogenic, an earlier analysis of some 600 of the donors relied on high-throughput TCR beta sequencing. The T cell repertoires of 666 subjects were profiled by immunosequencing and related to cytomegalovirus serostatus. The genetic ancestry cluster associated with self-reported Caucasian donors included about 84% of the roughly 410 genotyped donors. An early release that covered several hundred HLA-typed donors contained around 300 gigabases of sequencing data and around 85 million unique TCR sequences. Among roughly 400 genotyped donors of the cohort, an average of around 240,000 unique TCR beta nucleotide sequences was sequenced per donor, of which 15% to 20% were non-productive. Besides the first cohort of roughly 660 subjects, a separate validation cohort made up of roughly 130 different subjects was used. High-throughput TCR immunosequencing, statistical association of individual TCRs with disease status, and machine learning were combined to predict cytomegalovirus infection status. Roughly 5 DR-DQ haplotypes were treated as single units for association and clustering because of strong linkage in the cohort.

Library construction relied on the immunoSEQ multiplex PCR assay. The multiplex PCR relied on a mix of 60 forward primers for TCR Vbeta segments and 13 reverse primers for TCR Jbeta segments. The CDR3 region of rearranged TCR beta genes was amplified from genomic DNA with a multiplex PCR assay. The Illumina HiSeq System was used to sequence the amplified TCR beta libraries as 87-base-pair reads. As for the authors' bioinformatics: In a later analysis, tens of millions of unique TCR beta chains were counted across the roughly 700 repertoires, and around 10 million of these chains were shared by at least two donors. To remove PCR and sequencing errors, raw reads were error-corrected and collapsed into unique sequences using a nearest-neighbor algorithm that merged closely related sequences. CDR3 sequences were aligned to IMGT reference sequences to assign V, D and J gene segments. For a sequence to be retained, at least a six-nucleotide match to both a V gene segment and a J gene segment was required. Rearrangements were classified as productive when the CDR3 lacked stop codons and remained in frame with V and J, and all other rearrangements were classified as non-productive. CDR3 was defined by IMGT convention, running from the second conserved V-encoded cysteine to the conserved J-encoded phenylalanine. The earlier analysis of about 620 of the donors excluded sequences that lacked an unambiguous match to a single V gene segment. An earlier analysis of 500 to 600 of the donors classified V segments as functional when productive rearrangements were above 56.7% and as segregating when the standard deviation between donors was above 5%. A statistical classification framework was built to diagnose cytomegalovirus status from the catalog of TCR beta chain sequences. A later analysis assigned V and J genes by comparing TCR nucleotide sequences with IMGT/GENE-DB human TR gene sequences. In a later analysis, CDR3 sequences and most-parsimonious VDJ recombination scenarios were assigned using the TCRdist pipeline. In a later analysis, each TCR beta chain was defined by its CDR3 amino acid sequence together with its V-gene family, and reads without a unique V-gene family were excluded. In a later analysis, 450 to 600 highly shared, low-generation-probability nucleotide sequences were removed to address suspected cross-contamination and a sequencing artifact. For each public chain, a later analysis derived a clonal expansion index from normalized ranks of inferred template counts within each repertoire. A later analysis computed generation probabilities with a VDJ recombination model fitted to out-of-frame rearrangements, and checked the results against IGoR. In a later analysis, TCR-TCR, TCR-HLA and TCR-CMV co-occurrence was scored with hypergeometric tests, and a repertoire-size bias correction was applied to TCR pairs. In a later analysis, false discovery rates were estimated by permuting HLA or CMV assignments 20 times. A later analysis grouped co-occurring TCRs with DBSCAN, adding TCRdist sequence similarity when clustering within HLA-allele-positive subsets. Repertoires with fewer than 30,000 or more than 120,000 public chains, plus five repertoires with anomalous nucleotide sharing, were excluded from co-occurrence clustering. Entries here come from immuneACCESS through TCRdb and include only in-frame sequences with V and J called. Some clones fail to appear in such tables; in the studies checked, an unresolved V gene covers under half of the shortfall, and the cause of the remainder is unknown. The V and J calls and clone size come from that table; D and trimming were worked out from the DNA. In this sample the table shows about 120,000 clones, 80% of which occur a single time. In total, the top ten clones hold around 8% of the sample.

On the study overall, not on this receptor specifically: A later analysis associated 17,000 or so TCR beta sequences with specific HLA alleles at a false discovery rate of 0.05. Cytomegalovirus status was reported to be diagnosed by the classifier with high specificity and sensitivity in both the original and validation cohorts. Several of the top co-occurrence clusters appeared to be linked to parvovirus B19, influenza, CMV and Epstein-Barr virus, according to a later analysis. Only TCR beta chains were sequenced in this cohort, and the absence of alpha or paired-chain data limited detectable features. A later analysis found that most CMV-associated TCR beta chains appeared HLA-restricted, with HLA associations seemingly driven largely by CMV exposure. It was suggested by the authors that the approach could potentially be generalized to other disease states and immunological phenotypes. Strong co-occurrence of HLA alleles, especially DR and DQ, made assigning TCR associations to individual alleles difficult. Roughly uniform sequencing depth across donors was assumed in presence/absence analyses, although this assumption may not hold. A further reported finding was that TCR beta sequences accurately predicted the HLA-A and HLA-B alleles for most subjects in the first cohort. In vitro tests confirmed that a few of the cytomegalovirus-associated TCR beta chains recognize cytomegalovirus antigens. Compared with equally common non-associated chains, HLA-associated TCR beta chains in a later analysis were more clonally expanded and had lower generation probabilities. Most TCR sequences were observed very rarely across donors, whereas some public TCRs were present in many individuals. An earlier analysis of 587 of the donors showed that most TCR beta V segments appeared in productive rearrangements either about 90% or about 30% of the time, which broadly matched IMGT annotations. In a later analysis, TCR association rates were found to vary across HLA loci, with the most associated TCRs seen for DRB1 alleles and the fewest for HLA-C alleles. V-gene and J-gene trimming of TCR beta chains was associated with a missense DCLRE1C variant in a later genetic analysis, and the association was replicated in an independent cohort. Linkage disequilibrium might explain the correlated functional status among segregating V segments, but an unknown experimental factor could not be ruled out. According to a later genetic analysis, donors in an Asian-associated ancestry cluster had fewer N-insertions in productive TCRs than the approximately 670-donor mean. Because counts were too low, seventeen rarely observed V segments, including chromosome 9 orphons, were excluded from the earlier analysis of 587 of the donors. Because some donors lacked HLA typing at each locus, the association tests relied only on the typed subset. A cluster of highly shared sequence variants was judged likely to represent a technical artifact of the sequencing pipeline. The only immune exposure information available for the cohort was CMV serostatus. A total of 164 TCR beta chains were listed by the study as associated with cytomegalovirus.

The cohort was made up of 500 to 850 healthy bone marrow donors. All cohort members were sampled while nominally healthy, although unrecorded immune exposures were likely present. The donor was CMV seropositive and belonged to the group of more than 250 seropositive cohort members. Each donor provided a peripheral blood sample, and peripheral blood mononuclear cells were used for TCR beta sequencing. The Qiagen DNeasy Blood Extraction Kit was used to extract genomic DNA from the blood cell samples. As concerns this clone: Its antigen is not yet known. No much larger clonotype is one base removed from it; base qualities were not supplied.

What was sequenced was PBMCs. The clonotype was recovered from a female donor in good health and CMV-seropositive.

The CDR3 region reads CASSLLPSGGPSTDTQYF. The DNA sequence follows: TGCGCCAGCAGCTTGTTGCCTAGCGGGGGGCCTAGCACAGATACGCAGTATTTT. This sequence uses TRBV5-1 and TRBJ2-3, and 11 bases in between align with TRBD2. The CDR3 runs 18 amino acids, cysteine and phenylalanine included. Only the CDR3 part of the read is kept: 54 bases, read in frame from the first base. CDR1 is given as SGHRS and CDR2 as YFSETQ, both from the germline V gene. Here V drops 1 base and J drops 0 bases, and the junction holds 7 bases not matched to any gene. When the CDR3 is completed using the reference TRBV5-1 and TRBJ2-3 genes on either side, the full variable domain is KAGVTQTPRYLIKTRGQQVTLSCSPISGHRSVSWYQQTPGQGLQFLFEYFSETQRNKGNFPGRFSGRQFSNSRSEMNVSTLELGDSALYLCASSLLPSGGPSTDTQYFGPGTRLTVL.